This T cell receptor (beta chain) was sequenced in a study of cytomegalovirus exposure and HLA in healthy donors. Study-level findings and limits: The majority of TCR sequences were rare, yet some public TCRs appeared in many donors.

The PCR ran on 60 Vbeta and 13 Jbeta primers. Sequenced by immunoSEQ multiplex PCR; TCRdb stores in-frame clones only, minus some. Here the sample spans about 100,000 clones, around four fifths being singletons. A remark on this clone: Its antigen remains unidentified.

This receptor was taken from a man aged 40-49 years in good health and CMV-seronegative. Sequenced: PBMCs.

The CDR3, as DNA: TGTGCCAGCAGATGGGGACAGGCGCTGACTGAAGCTTTCTTT. Protein: CASRWGQALTEAFF. This chain connects TRBV27 to TRBJ1-1, with 8 bases lining up with TRBD1. The CDR3 extends over 14 amino acids. Unmatched junction bases numbered 8, after V lost 6 bases and J lost 5 bases. Germline assignment: CDR1 MNHEY and CDR2 SMNVEV (reference sequence).